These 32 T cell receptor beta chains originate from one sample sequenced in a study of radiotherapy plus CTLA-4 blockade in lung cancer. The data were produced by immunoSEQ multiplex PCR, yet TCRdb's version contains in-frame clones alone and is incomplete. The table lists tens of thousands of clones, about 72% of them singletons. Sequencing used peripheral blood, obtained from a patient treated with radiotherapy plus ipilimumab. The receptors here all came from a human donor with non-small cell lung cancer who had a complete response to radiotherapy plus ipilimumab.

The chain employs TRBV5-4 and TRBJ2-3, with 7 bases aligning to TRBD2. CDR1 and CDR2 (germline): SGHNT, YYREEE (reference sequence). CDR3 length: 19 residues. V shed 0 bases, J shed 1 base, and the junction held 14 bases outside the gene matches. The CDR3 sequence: CASSLGGGFRTGGTDTQYF. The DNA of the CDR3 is TGTGCCAGCAGCTTGGGCGGGGGTTTTCGGACGGGTGGCACAGATACGCAGTATTTT.

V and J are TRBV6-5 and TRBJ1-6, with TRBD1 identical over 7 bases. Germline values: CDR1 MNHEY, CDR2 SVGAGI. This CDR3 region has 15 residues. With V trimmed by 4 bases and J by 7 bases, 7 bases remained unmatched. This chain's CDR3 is CASSSRDSPNSPLHF. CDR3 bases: TGTGCCAGCAGTTCCCGGGACAGCCCGAATTCACCCCTCCACTTT.

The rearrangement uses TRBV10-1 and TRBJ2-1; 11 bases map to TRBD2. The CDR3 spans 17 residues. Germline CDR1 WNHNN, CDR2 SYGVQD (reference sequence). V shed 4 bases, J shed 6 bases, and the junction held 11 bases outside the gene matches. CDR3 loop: CASSGSTLAGGTNEQFF. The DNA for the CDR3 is TGCGCCAGCAGTGGAAGCACTCTAGCGGGGGGCACCAATGAGCAGTTCTTC.

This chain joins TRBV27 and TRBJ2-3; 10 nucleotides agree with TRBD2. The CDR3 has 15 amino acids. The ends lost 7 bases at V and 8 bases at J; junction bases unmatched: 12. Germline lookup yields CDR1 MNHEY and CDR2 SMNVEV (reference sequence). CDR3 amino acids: CASIAGTSEGGTQYF. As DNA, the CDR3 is TGTGCCAGCATAGCCGGGACTAGCGAGGGAGGTACGCAGTATTTT.

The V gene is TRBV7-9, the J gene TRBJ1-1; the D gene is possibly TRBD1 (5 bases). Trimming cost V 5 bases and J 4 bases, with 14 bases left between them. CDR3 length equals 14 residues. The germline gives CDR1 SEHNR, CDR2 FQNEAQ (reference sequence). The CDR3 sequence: CASSPVGQGTEAFF. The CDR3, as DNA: TGTGCCAGCAGCCCCGTTGGGCAGGGCACTGAAGCTTTCTTT.

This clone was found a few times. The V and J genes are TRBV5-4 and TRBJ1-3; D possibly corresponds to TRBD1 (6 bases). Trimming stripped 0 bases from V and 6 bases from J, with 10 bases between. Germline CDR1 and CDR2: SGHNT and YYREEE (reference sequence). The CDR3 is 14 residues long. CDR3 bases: TGTGCCAGCAGCTTGGACAGGGTAGTAAACACCATATATTTT. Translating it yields CASSLDRVVNTIYF.

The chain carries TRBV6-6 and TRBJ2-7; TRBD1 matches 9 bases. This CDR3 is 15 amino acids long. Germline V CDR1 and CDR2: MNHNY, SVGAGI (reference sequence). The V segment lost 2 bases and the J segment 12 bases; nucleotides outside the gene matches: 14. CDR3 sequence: CASSYLTVPGQGAYF. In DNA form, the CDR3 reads TGTGCCAGCAGTTACCTCACAGTCCCGGGACAGGGCGCGTACTTC.

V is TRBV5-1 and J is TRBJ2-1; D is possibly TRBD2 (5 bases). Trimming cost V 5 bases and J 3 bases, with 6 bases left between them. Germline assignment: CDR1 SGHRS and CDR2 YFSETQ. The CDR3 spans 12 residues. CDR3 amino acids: CASRLDYNEQFF. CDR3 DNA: TGCGCCAGCAGACTAGACTACAATGAGCAGTTCTTC.

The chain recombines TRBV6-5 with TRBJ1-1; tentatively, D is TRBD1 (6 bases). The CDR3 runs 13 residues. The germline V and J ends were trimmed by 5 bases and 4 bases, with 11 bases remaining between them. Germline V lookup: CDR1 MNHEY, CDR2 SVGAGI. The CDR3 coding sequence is TGTGCCAGCAGTAACAGGGCTGGCACTGAAGCTTTCTTT. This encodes CASSNRAGTEAFF.

CDR3 nucleotide sequence: TGTGCCAGCAGTTTAACTAGCGGGGGCGTACCCCCCTACGAGCAGTACTTC. This translates into CASSLTSGGVPPYEQYF. The V call is TRBV27, the J call TRBJ2-7; TRBD2 aligns across 11 bases. In germline, CDR1 is MNHEY, CDR2 SMNVEV (reference sequence). The CDR3 runs to 17 residues. The ends lost 2 bases at V and 2 bases at J; junction bases unmatched: 8.

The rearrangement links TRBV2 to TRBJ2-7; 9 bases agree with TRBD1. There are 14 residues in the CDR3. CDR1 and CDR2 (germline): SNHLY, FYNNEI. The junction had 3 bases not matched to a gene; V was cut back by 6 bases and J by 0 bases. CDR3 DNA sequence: TGTGCCAGCAGGACAGGGGGACCCTCCTACGAGCAGTACTTC. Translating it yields CASRTGGPSYEQYF.

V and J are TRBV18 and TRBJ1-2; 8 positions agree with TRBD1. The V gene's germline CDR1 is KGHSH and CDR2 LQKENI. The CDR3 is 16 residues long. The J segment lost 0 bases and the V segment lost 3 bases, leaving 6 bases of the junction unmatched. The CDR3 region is CASSPSGTGANYGYTF. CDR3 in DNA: TGTGCCAGCTCACCTTCCGGGACAGGCGCTAACTATGGCTACACCTTC. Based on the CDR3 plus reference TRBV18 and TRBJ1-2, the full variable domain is NAGVMQNPRHLVRRRGQEARLRCSPMKGHSHVYWYRQLPEEGLKFMVYLQKENIIDESGMPKERFSAEFPKEGPSILRIQQVVRGDSAAYFCASSPSGTGANYGYTFGSGTRLTVV.

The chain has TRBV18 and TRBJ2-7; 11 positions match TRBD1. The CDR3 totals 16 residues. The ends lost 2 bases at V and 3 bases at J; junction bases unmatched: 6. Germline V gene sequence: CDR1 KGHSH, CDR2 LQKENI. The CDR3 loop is CASSPYEGTGGYEQYF. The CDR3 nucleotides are TGTGCCAGCTCACCATACGAAGGGACAGGGGGCTACGAGCAGTACTTC.

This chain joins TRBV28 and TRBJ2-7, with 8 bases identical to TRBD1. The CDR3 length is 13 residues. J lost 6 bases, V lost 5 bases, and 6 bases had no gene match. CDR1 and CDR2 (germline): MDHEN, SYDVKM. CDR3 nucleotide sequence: TGTGCCAGCAGTCTGGCAGGGGGCGGCGAGCAGTACTTC. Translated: CASSLAGGGEQYF.

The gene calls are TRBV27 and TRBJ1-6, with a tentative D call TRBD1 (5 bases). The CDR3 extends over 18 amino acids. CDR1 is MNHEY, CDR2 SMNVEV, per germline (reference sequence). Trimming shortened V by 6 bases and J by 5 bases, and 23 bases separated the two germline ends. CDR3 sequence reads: CASSPLGRGRGDNSPLHF. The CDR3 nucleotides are TGTGCCAGCAGCCCCCTTGGGAGAGGCCGGGGGGATAATTCACCCCTCCACTTT.

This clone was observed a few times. CDR3 nucleotide sequence: TGTGCCAGCTCACCAAGGTCTAGCGGGAGAGGGGGCAACGAGCAGTACTTC. It encodes CASSPRSSGRGGNEQYF. This chain connects TRBV18 to TRBJ2-7; TRBD2 agrees at 10 bases. This CDR3 has 17 amino acids. V shed 2 bases, J shed 5 bases, and the junction held 12 bases outside the gene matches. Germline lookup yields CDR1 KGHSH and CDR2 LQKENI.

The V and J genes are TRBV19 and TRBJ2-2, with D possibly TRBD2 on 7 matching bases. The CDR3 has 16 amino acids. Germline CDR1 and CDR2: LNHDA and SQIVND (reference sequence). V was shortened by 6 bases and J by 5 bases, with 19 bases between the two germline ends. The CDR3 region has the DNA TGTGCCAGTAGACTGGGGGGGGACACCAATACCGGGGAGCTGTTTTTT. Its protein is CASRLGGDTNTGELFF.

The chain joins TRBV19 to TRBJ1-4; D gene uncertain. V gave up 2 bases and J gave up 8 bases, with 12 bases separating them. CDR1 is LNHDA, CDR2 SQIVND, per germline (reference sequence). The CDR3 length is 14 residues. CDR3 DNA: TGTGCCAGTAGTATATTATCCGCGCCGGAAAAACTGTTTTTT. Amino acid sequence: CASSILSAPEKLFF.

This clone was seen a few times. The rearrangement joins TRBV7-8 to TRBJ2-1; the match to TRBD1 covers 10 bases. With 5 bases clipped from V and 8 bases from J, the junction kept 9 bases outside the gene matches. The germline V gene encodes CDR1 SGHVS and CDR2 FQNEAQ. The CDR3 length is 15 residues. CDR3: CASSRPGQGIDEQFF. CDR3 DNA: TGTGCCAGCAGCCGTCCGGGACAGGGGATTGATGAGCAGTTCTTC. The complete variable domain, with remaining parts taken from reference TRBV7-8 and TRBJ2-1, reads GAGVSQSPRYKVAKRGQDVALRCDPISGHVSLFWYQQALGQGPEFLTYFQNEAQLDKSGLPSDRFFAERPEGSVSTLKIQRTQQEDSAVYLCASSRPGQGIDEQFFGPGTRLTVL.

CDR3 residues: CASSIVTGSSYEQYF. The CDR3 coding sequence is TGTGCCAGTAGTATAGTAACAGGGAGCTCCTACGAGCAGTACTTC. The gene calls are TRBV19 and TRBJ2-7; maybe TRBD1 (6 bases). Germline assignment: CDR1 LNHDA and CDR2 SQIVND (reference sequence). This CDR3 spans 15 amino acids. Trimming shortened V by 1 base and J by 0 bases, and 10 bases separated the two germline ends.

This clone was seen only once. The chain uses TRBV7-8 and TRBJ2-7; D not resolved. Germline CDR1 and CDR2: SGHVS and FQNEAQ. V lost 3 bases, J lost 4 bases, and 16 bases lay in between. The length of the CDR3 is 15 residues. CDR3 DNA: TGTGCCAGCAGCTTCCGGGTCCTATTCGGGTACGAGCAGTACTTC. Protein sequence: CASSFRVLFGYEQYF.

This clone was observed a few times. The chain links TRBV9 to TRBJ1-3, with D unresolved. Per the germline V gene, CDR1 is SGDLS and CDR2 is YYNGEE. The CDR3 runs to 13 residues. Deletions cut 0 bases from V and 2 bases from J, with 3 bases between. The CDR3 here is CASSVGTGNTIYF. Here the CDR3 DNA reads TGTGCCAGCAGCGTAGGTACTGGAAACACCATATATTTT.

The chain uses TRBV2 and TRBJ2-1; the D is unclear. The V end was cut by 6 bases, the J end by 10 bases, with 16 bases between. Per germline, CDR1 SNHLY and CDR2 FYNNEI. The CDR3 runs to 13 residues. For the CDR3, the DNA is TGTGCCAGCAGGCGTCGACCAGGTTTCGAGCAGTTCTTC. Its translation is CASRRRPGFEQFF.

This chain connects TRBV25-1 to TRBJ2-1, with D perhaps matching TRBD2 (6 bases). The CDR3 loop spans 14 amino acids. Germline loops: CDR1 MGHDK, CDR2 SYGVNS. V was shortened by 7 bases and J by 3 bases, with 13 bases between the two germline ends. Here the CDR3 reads CASTVGGFYNEQFF. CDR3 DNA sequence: TGTGCCAGCACTGTCGGGGGATTCTACAATGAGCAGTTCTTC.

The CDR3 DNA follows: TGTGCCAGCAGTGAGGCGGGAGTCGCCTACGAGCAGTACTTC. Translated: CASSEAGVAYEQYF. The chain has TRBV6-1 and TRBJ2-7, with 7 bases identical to TRBD2. V lost 3 bases and J lost 2; bases outside the gene matches: 4. CDR1 is MNHNS, CDR2 SASEGT, per germline. There are 14 residues in the CDR3.

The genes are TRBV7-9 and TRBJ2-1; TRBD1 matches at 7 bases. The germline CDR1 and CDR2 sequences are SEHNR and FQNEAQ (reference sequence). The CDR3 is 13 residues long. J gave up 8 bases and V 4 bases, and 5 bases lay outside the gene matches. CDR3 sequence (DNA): TGTGCCAGCAGCTCGACAGGGTTCCATGAGCAGTTCTTC. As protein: CASSSTGFHEQFF. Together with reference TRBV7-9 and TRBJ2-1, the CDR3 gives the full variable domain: DTGVSQNPRHKITKRGQNVTFRCDPISEHNRLYWYRQTLGQGPEFLTYFQNEAQLEKSRLLSDRFSAERPKGSFSTLEIQRTEQGDSAMYLCASSSTGFHEQFFGPGTRLTVL.

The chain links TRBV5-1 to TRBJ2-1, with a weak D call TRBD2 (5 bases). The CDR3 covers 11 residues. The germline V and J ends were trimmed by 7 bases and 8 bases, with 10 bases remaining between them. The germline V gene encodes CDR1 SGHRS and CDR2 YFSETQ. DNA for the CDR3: TGCGCCAGCGGCACTAGTTATGAGCAGTTCTTC. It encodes CASGTSYEQFF.

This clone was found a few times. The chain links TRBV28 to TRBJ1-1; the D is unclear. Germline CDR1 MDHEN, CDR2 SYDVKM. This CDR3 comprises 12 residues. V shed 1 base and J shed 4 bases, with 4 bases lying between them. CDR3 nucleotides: TGTGCCAGCAGTTTATCGCGCACTGAAGCTTTCTTT. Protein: CASSLSRTEAFF.

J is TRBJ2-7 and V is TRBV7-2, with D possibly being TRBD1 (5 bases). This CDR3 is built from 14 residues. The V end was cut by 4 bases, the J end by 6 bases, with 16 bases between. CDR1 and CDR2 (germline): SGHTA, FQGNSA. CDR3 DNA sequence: TGTGCCAGCAGCTCGTGGACCGTAAGGGGCGAGCAGTACTTC. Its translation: CASSSWTVRGEQYF.

The CDR3 DNA reads as TGTGCCAGCAGTTTTGTTTTCCCGACTAGCAATGAGCAGTTCTTC. Translating gives CASSFVFPTSNEQFF. The chain recombines TRBV28 with TRBJ2-1, with D possibly being TRBD2 (6 bases). Germline CDR1 and CDR2: MDHEN and SYDVKM. The CDR3 runs to 15 residues. Trimming pared 3 bases from V and 6 bases from J, leaving 15 bases between.

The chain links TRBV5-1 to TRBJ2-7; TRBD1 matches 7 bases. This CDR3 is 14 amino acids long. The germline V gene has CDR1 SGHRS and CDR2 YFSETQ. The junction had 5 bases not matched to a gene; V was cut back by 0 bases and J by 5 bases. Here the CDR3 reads CASSLGQGWNEQYF. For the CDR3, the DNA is TGCGCCAGCAGCTTGGGACAGGGATGGAACGAGCAGTACTTC.

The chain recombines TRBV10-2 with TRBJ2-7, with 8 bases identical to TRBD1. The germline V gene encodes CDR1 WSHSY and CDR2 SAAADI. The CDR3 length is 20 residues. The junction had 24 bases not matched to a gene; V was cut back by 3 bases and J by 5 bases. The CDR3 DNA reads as TGCGCCAGCAGTGAAAGCCTCAGGGGGCTATTAGCGCCACCGAACCACGAGCAGTACTTC. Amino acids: CASSESLRGLLAPPNHEQYF.